This note documents a single T cell receptor (beta chain) sequence. This entry belongs to a study of CD8+CD57+ T cells in acquired aplastic anemia. Across the study: Sorted CD4+ and CD8+ cells gave an average of approximately 3.4 ug of DNA.

Patients who underwent sequencing had shown CD8+CD57+ cell expansion by flow cytometry. This CDR3 is built from 16 residues. The J segment lost 6 bases and the V segment lost 0 bases, leaving 5 bases of the junction unmatched. CDR1 SGDLS and CDR2 YYNGEE come from the germline V gene. Investigators profiled TCR beta VDJ and CDR3 from genomic DNA template. From the reads, TCRdb called clonotypes with MiXCR, one entry per CDR3 protein. The data show 150,000 to 200,000 distinct CDR3 sequences, roughly half seen once. Sequenced material: sorted CD4+, CD8+, or CD8+CD57+ T cells (not recorded which) from PBMCs. The TCR originated in a human donor with aplastic anemia. The chain carries TRBV9 and TRBJ2-1, with 11 positions matching TRBD2. The CDR3 DNA reads as TGTGCCAGCAGCGTAGGGGCTAGCGGGGGGTTCAATGAGCAGTTCTTC. This sequence encodes CASSVGASGGFNEQFF.